Given below is one T cell receptor (beta chain) in context. This clonotype turned up a few times. What this receptor recognizes is not known. No quality values exist for individual bases; no much larger clone is one base distant. Spanning cysteine to phenylalanine, the CDR3 consists of 20 amino acids. Solely the CDR3 DNA is kept, with 60 bases framed from the first base. V and J are trimmed by 1 base and 0 bases, and the gene matches miss 10 bases of the junction. CDR1 and CDR2 were assigned from the germline V gene (reference sequence) as MNHEY and SMNVEV. The time point label corresponds to: day 60 (about 2 months) after transplantation. What the treatment or condition label conveys for this sample: allogeneic hematopoietic cell transplantation with graft depleted of TCRalphabeta T cells and CD19 B cells. The transplant recipients were children given TCRalphabeta/CD19-depleted allogeneic hematopoietic cell grafts.

Library generation was performed with PCR. Instrument used: Illumina HiSeq 2500. TCR library preparation used molecular barcoding, with unique molecular identifiers applied to normalize quantification of the TCRbeta repertoire. The public reads were run again by TCRdb, first through fastp at Q25 and then through MiXCR, and only productive beta chains were kept. Each record represents a unique CDR3 protein, reported with the most common genes and DNA among its rows. The sample includes about 97,000 distinct CDR3 sequences, with under 7% observed a single time. Clones ranked in the top ten supply 5.5% to 7% of the sample. This specimen comes from a study of T-cell reconstitution after alpha-beta-depleted transplantation in children (dated by TCRdb to between 2015 and 2016). For context, the study as a whole: T-cell immune reconstitution after TCRalphabeta/CD19-depleted allogeneic hematopoietic cell transplantation in children was quantitatively tracked in the study by means of TCR repertoire profiling.

The full study reports these points: About two months after transplant, the apparently early recovery of alphabetaT-cell counts reportedly depended on just several hundred clones that had expanded rapidly and came from non-depleted graft cells. Hyperexpanded clone frequencies declined over subsequent months; after one year, T-cell counts and TCRbeta diversity were mostly attributed to newly produced T cells. In some patients, the high TCRbeta diversity seen at day 60 was put down to recipient T cells and intrathymic progenitors that had survived conditioning.

The origin of this receptor is a female patient aged 2-9 years who had a stem cell transplant for Fanconi anemia, so the T cells may come from the graft donor. Sequenced material: PBMCs, mostly from graft donor cells, taken 60 days after TCRalphabeta/CD19-depleted stem cell transplant. The V and J segments used are TRBV27 and TRBJ2-1, and 12 bases in between align with TRBD2. The DNA is as follows: TGTGCCAGCAGTTTATTTACGCCGGGACTAGCGGGCAGCTCCTACAATGAGCAGTTCTTC. Its protein reads: CASSLFTPGLAGSSYNEQFF.